A selection of T cell receptor beta chains follows, all from one sample in a study of T cells in Graves' hyperthyroidism and ophthalmopathy. TCRdb reprocessed the multiplex PCR reads with MiXCR, giving one entry per CDR3 protein. The sample shows hundreds of thousands of distinct CDR3 sequences, roughly 20% of them seen only once. The sequenced sample consisted of blood. All receptors come from a man aged 50 to 60 with Graves' ophthalmopathy. Each CDR3 is given with its conserved first and last residue. Fields, in order: D gene, clone size, V gene, J gene, CDR3 protein, CDR3 DNA. A D gene is named only where the DNA matches it firmly. A clone size is listed for some rows: how often the clone was seen (once, few, many), or a class if it is expanded.

TRBD1	NA	TRBV12-3/TRBV12-4	TRBJ2-2	CASNRQGTGELFF	TGTGCCAGCAACAGACAGGGTACCGGGGAGCTGTTTTTT
TRBD1	NA	TRBV7-8	TRBJ2-7	CASSIDRVAIYEQYF	TGTGCCAGCAGCATTGACAGGGTCGCGATTTACGAGCAGTACTTC
NA	few	TRBV4-1	TRBJ2-5	CASSQAWTFKETQYF	TGCGCCAGCAGCCAAGCCTGGACATTTAAAGAGACCCAGTACTTC
NA	many	TRBV30	TRBJ2-5	CAWKVNERETQYF	TGTGCCTGGAAGGTAAACGAGAGGGAGACCCAGTACTTC
NA	NA	TRBV28	TRBJ2-2	CASSLQGGANTGELFF	TGTGCCAGCAGCTTGCAGGGCGGTGCGAACACCGGGGAGCTGTTTTTT
TRBD2	NA	TRBV29-1	TRBJ2-3	CSVERTSGRAPDTQYF	TGCAGCGTTGAAAGGACTAGCGGGAGGGCCCCAGATACGCAGTATTTT
NA	NA	TRBV10-3	TRBJ1-1	CAIGDKGGTEAFF	TGTGCCATCGGGGACAAGGGGGGCACTGAAGCTTTCTTT
TRBD2	many	TRBV11-2	TRBJ2-7	CASSLGGSVYEQYF	TGTGCCAGCAGCTTAGGCGGGAGCGTATACGAGCAGTACTTC
TRBD1	NA	TRBV6-2/TRBV6-3	TRBJ1-1	CASSYSGTGGFTEAFF	TGTGCCAGCAGTTACTCCGGGACAGGGGGTTTCACTGAAGCTTTCTTT
NA	NA	TRBV6-5	TRBJ1-6	CASSYRTDNSPLHF	TGTGCCAGCAGTTACAGGACAGATAATTCACCCCTCCACTTT
NA	NA	TRBV29-1	TRBJ2-5	CSVEDLWGREETQYF	TGCAGCGTTGAAGATCTTTGGGGCAGGGAAGAGACCCAGTACTTC
NA	few	TRBV5-1	TRBJ2-7	CASSLDNAGTPYEQYF	TGCGCCAGCAGCTTGGATAATGCGGGGACGCCCTACGAGCAGTACTTC
TRBD2	NA	TRBV11-3	TRBJ2-2	CASSTSGTSVATGTGELFF	TGTGCCAGCAGCACCTCCGGGACTAGCGTGGCCACGGGGACCGGGGAGCTGTTTTTT
TRBD1	NA	TRBV6-1	TRBJ1-1	CASSVQGPNTEAFF	TGTGCCAGCAGCGTACAGGGGCCGAACACTGAAGCTTTCTTT
NA	few	TRBV7-2	TRBJ2-7	CASSAPGQDLTSVLTYEQYF	TGTGCCAGCAGCGCCCCGGGACAGGACTTGACTAGCGTTTTGACCTACGAGCAGTACTTC
TRBD1	few	TRBV7-9	TRBJ1-2	CASSLARGEIYGYTF	TGTGCCAGCAGCTTAGCCAGGGGGGAAATCTATGGCTACACCTTC
TRBD1	many	TRBV20-1	TRBJ2-1	CSQGTGAYNEQFF	TGCAGTCAAGGGACAGGGGCGTACAATGAGCAGTTCTTC
NA	few	TRBV27	TRBJ2-1	CASSLLLGSYNEQFF	TGTGCCAGCAGTTTACTTCTCGGCTCCTACAATGAGCAGTTCTTC